The present entry profiles one T cell receptor (beta chain) with its context. Positively selected for CCR7, the CD45RO-negative cells used as naive CD8 cells excluded terminally differentiated effector memory CD45RA+ cells. This sample was taken from a study of shared clonotypes between healthy human individuals. Sequencing was performed with immunoSEQ multiplex PCR; in TCRdb, only in-frame clones are kept and a portion is missing. The table shows about 2,100,000 clones, with roughly 91% occurring only once. V lost 5 bases and J 0 bases, leaving 11 bases between the germline ends. This CDR3 contains 15 residues. In germline, CDR1 is SEHNR, CDR2 FQNEAQ (reference sequence).

The rearrangement uses TRBV7-9 and TRBJ2-1; D is unclear. Sequencing was carried out using naive CD8+ T cells from PBMCs. This TCR derives from a man between 18 and 35 years old in good health. Some clones in this sample may be carry-over from other donors' samples. CDR3 nucleotide sequence: TGTGCCAGCAGCCCCCCGGCTAGCTCCTACAATGAGCAGTTCTTC. This gives the protein CASSPPASSYNEQFF. The full variable domain, with the rest looked up from reference TRBV7-9 and TRBJ2-1, is DTGVSQNPRHKITKRGQNVTFRCDPISEHNRLYWYRQTLGQGPEFLTYFQNEAQLEKSRLLSDRFSAERPKGSFSTLEIQRTEQGDSAMYLCASSPPASSYNEQFFGPGTRLTVL.